The clone carrying this T cell receptor (beta chain) was recorded at least ten times. The CDR3 has 12 residues. With 5 bases removed from V and 4 bases from J, the gap between germline ends came to 8 bases. The germline V gene encodes CDR1 MDHEN and CDR2 SYDVKM. Patients were diagnosed from clinical symptoms, serum thyroxine, TRAb, thyroid ultrasound and orbital computed tomography. A volume of 9.5 to 10 ml of fresh peripheral blood supplied the PBMCs. This sample stems from a study of Graves' ophthalmopathy and Graves' hyperthyroidism. Scientists amplified the TCR beta CDR3 regions from RNA transcripts. First-round RT-PCR relied on HTBI primers, and a second-round multiplex PCR came next. MiXCR, run by TCRdb on the multiplex PCR reads, gives a single entry per CDR3 protein. The data show 150,000 to 200,000 distinct CDR3 sequences, about two fifths seen once.

This sequence joins TRBV28 and TRBJ2-5; D unresolved. What was sequenced was peripheral blood. The TCR was taken from a man aged 25-45 years with Graves' ophthalmopathy. CDR3 sequence (DNA): TGTGCCAGCAGTCAAGTTGGAGAGACCCAGTACTTC. This sequence encodes CASSQVGETQYF.